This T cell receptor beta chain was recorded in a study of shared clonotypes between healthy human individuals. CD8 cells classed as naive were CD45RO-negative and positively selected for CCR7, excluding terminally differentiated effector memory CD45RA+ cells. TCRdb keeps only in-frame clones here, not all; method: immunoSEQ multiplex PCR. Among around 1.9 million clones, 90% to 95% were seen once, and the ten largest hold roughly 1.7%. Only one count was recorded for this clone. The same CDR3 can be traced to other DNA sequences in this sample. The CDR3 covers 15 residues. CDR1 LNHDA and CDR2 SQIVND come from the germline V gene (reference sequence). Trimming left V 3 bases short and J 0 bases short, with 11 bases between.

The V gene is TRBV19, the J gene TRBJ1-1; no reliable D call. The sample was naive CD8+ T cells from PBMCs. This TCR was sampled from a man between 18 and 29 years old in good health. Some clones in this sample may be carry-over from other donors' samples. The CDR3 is CASSIALGMNTEAFF. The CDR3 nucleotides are TGTGCCAGTAGTATTGCGTTAGGAATGAACACTGAAGCTTTCTTT.